The following is a T cell receptor beta chain sequence with its context. The sample carries other DNA sequences with the same CDR3. The record originates from a study of blood T cell repertoires in COVID-19. Data came from immunoSEQ multiplex PCR; TCRdb stores just in-frame clones and leaves some out. The sample lists some 180,000 clones; 84% were seen once. CDR1 and CDR2 (germline): SGHNT, YYREEE (reference sequence). This CDR3 is built from 14 residues. The V gene lost 0 bases and the J gene lost 2 bases, with 8 bases spanning the gap. This TCR was recovered from a woman aged 25-40 years who had been exposed to COVID-19. The genes are TRBV5-4 and TRBJ1-2; D perhaps matches TRBD1 (5 bases). The material sequenced was PBMCs or T cells enriched from blood (not recorded which). In nucleotides, the CDR3 is TGTGCCAGCAGCTTGGCGGGGGAGAACTATGGCTACACCTTC. Amino acids: CASSLAGENYGYTF.